The TCR beta chain under discussion was sequenced for a study of shared clonotypes between healthy human individuals. A split of CD4+ cells into CD45RA+ naive and CD45RA-negative memory subsets was performed. This clone has ten or more counts. Germline trimming cut 4 bases from V and 3 bases from J; bases unmatched to any gene: 21. CDR1 MGHRA and CDR2 YSYEKL come from the germline V gene. The CDR3 length is 19 residues. Only in-frame clones appear in the TCRdb table, and some are missing; sequencing was by immunoSEQ multiplex PCR. Of roughly 700,000 clones in the sample, roughly 70% are singletons; the top ten hold over 1.5%.

The sample was memory CD4+ T cells sorted from blood. Subset given: CD45RA-negative fraction. The receptor comes from a woman in her thirties in good health. V and J are TRBV4-1 and TRBJ2-7; 7 nucleotides align to TRBD2. CDR3 amino acids: CASSPFFLAGEVKFYEQYF. In DNA, the CDR3 is TGCGCCAGCAGCCCGTTTTTCCTCGCGGGAGAAGTAAAGTTCTACGAGCAGTACTTC.